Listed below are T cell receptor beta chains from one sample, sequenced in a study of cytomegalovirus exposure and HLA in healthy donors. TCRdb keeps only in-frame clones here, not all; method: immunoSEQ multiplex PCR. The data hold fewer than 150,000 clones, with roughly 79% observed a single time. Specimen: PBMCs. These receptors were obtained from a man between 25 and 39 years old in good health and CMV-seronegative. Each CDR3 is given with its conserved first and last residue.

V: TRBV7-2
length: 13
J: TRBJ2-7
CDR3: CASSFGGSYEQYF

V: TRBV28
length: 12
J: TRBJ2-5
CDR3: CASRASGETQYF

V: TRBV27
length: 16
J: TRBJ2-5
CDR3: CASRPSRDYLQETQYF

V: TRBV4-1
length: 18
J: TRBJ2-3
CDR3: CASSQPLTGGSSTDTQYF

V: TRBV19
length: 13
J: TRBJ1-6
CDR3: CASGDRNNSPLHF

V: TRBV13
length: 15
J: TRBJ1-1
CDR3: CASSQRNRLATEAFF

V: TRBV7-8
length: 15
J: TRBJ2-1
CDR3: CASSLAGSGYNEQFF

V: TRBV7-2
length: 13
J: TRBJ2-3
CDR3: CASIGGGIGTQYF

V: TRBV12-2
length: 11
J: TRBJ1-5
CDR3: CASRSSRPQHF

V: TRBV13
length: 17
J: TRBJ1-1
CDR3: CASSLGQGIDMNTEAFF

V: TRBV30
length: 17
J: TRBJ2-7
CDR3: CAWSLRGTSGIYYEQYF

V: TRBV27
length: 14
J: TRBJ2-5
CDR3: CASSFVDSQETQYF

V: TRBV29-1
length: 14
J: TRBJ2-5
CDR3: CSVADRGIQETQYF

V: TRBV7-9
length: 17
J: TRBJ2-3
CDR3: CASSLALASRRTDTQYF

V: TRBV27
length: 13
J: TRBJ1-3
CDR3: CASSLRSGNTIYF

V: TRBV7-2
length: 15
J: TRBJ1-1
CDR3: CASSLALQGNTEAFF

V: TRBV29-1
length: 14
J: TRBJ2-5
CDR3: CSVVARATSTTQYF

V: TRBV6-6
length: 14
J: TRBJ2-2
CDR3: CASTLFGGPGELFF

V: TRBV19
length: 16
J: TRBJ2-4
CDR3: CASSPGQGDTKNIQYF

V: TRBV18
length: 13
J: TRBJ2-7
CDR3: CASFPGLGDEQYF

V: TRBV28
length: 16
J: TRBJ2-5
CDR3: CASSASKGIPQETQYF

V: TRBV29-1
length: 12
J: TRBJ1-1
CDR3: CSVEGRVTEAFF

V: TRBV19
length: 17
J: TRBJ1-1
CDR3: CASSIYTGGSTDTEAFF

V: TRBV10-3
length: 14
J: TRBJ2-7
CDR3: CAISGGQPLYEQYF

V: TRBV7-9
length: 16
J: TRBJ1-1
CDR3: CASSPGRTGMNTEAFF

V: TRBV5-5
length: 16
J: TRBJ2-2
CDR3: CASSLFGTSFGGELFF

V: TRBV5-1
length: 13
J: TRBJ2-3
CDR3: CASSLQGWNTQYF

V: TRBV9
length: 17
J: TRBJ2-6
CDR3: CASSVLGVSSGANVLTF

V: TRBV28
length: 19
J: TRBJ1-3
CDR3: CASSPLGGGGEVAGNTIYF